This passage covers 31 T cell receptor beta chains from one sample sequenced in a study of patients and donors after allogeneic stem cell transplantation. From the RT-PCR reads, TCRdb called clonotypes with MiXCR, one entry per CDR3 protein. The data hold more than 850,000 distinct CDR3 sequences, with roughly 18% observed a single time. Source material: blood, either unsorted or a sorted T cell fraction (not recorded which). The receptors derive from a human donor who was either an allogeneic HSCT recipient or a stem cell or donor lymphocyte infusion donor (not recorded which). It is not recorded whose cells these are; they may come from a transplant donor.

The chain has TRBV9 and TRBJ2-5; possibly TRBD1 or TRBD2 for D (5 bases each). V was trimmed by 4 bases and J by 4 bases, leaving 17 bases between them. In germline, CDR1 is SGDLS, CDR2 YYNGEE. CDR3 length equals 15 residues. In nucleotides, the CDR3 is TGTGCCAGCAGCCCCGAGGGGAGTATTGGAGAGACCCAGTACTTC. Residues: CASSPEGSIGETQYF.

This chain links TRBV25-1 with TRBJ2-5, with a possible D match to TRBD2 (5 bases). Per the germline V gene, CDR1 is MGHDK and CDR2 is SYGVNS. The CDR3 runs 12 residues. The V end was cut by 7 bases, the J end by 3 bases, with 9 bases between. CDR3 nucleotides: TGTGCCAGCAATTCCGGGGAAGAGACCCAGTACTTC. It codes for CASNSGEETQYF.

The chain recombines TRBV6-1 with TRBJ2-7; no definite D call. CDR1 and CDR2 from the germline V gene are MNHNS and SASEGT. CDR3 length equals 15 residues. V was shortened by 3 bases and J by 4 bases, with 16 bases between the two germline ends. This chain's CDR3 is CASSEGALTSYEQYF. The DNA of the CDR3 is TGTGCCAGCAGTGAGGGTGCACTAACATCATACGAGCAGTACTTC.

This clonotype was counted only a few times. This rearrangement joins TRBV5-6 to TRBJ1-4; D gene unclear. Germline assignment: CDR1 SGHDT and CDR2 YYEEEE. Between the trimmed V and J ends, which lost 0 bases and 0 bases, there was a span of 9 bases. The CDR3 has 16 residues. CDR3 amino acids: CASSLGPGATNEKLFF. The CDR3 DNA reads as TGTGCCAGCAGCTTGGGACCCGGGGCAACTAATGAAAAACTGTTTTTT.

This chain joins TRBV20-1 and TRBJ2-3; 15 bases are a match to TRBD2. The V gene end was trimmed by 2 bases and the J gene end by 2 bases; junction bases not matched to a gene: 11. There are 19 residues in the CDR3. Germline loops: CDR1 DFQATT, CDR2 SNEGSKA (reference sequence). The CDR3 here is CSARPGGLAGGRNTDTQYF. In nucleotides, the CDR3 is TGCAGTGCTAGACCCGGTGGACTAGCGGGGGGGCGGAACACAGATACGCAGTATTTT.

For this clonotype: As the CDR3 is not closed by the conserved phenylalanine or tryptophan, this likely results from a read error. Because the CDR3's place on the DNA is in doubt, the DNA is left out and the CDR3 is given as listed by TCRdb. The chain is built from TRBV20-1 and TRBJ1-1; the table gives TRBD1 as D, unverified against the DNA. From germline, CDR1 is DFQATT and CDR2 SNEGSKA (reference sequence). Inclusive of both ends, the CDR3 amounts to 12 amino acids. This chain's CDR3 is CSARPLTGVFGV.

The chain has TRBV6-1 and TRBJ1-1; 7 bases agree with TRBD1. With 2 bases clipped from V and 2 bases from J, the junction kept 5 bases outside the gene matches. Germline loops: CDR1 MNHNS, CDR2 SASEGT. The CDR3 covers 15 residues. In DNA, the CDR3 is TGTGCCAGCAGTGAATCCAGGACAGGCAACACTGAAGCTTTCTTT. Residues: CASSESRTGNTEAFF.

The chain employs TRBV12-3 or TRBV12-4 and TRBJ2-5, with D unclear. The germline V and J ends were trimmed by 6 bases and 1 base, with 9 bases remaining between them. This CDR3 comprises 13 residues. CDR3 protein: CASRKVVQETQYF. The CDR3 DNA reads as TGTGCCAGCAGGAAGGTTGTCCAAGAGACCCAGTACTTC.

This sequence joins TRBV7-6 and TRBJ2-5, with D unresolved. The CDR3 is 15 amino acids. The V end lost 2 bases, the J end lost 3 bases, and 13 bases lay between the germline ends. The germline V gene has CDR1 SGHVS and CDR2 FNYEAQ. The CDR3 sequence: CASSLRGSREETQYF. In DNA, the CDR3 is TGTGCCAGCAGCTTACGCGGCAGTCGAGAAGAGACCCAGTACTTC.

There are many counts of this clonotype. The rearrangement links TRBV5-6 to TRBJ2-1; TRBD2 matches at 10 bases. Germline CDR1 is SGHDT and CDR2 is YYEEEE. The V segment lost 3 bases and the J segment 4 bases; nucleotides outside the gene matches: 13. The length of the CDR3 is 18 residues. CDR3 DNA sequence: TGTGCCAGCAGCTCGAAGCGGGGGGGCTTTTGGGTATACAATGAGCAGTTCTTC. It codes for CASSSKRGGFWVYNEQFF.

This clonotype was observed a handful of times. A read error may account for a junction end that differs from germline. CDR3 loop: CASTLLGGASTEAFF. For the CDR3, the DNA is TGTGCCAGCACTTTACTAGGGGGCGCGAGCACTGAAGCTTTCTTT. V and J are TRBV12-3 or TRBV12-4 and TRBJ1-1, with 7 bases matching TRBD1. CDR3 length: 15 amino acids.

The chain employs TRBV7-9 and TRBJ2-7; 8 bases are shared with TRBD1. This CDR3 comprises 14 residues. J gave up 5 bases and V 8 bases, and 11 bases lay outside the gene matches. Looked up from germline, CDR1 is SEHNR and CDR2 is FQNEAQ (reference sequence). The CDR3: CASRGRTGINEQYF. In nucleotides, the CDR3 is TGTGCCAGCCGGGGCCGGACAGGGATCAACGAGCAGTACTTC.

This clonotype was seen more than once but under ten times. This rearrangement joins TRBV9 to TRBJ2-3; 12 nucleotides line up with TRBD2. Germline V lookup: CDR1 SGDLS, CDR2 YYNGEE. This CDR3 region has 18 residues. J lost 5 bases, V lost 4 bases, and 14 bases had no gene match. CDR3 loop: CASSRGQGLLAGGDTQYF. The CDR3 region has the DNA TGTGCCAGCAGCCGGGGACAGGGATTACTAGCGGGAGGAGATACGCAGTATTTT. The complete variable domain, with remaining parts taken from reference TRBV9 and TRBJ2-3, reads DSGVTQTPKHLITATGQRVTLRCSPRSGDLSVYWYQQSLDQGLQFLIQYYNGEERAKGNILERFSAQQFPDLHSELNLSSLELGDSALYFCASSRGQGLLAGGDTQYFGPGTRLTVL.

This clonotype was seen more than once but under ten times. This chain links TRBV25-1 with TRBJ2-7; 9 positions match TRBD1. Germline V gene sequence: CDR1 MGHDK, CDR2 SYGVNS. The V segment lost 5 bases and the J segment 3 bases; nucleotides outside the gene matches: 8. CDR3 length: 15 residues. Here the CDR3 reads CASSSSTGGNYEQYF. The DNA for the CDR3 is TGTGCCAGCAGTTCAAGTACAGGGGGCAACTACGAGCAGTACTTC.

This clonotype has only a few counts. The J gene is TRBJ1-1, the V gene TRBV12-3 or TRBV12-4, with D unclear. The V end was cut by 6 bases, the J end by 0 bases, with 8 bases between. The CDR3 extends over 13 amino acids. The CDR3 nucleotides are TGTGCCAGCAGGGTCAGAGTGAACACTGAAGCTTTCTTT. This codes for CASRVRVNTEAFF.

The rearrangement joins TRBV5-1 to TRBJ2-7; D is perhaps TRBD2 (5 bases). In germline, CDR1 is SGHRS, CDR2 YFSETQ. The CDR3 has 14 residues. V was cut by 4 bases and J by 5 bases, with 16 bases left in between. The CDR3 sequence is CASSPGKADDEQYF. CDR3 nucleotide sequence: TGCGCCAGCAGCCCCGGGAAAGCGGACGACGAGCAGTACTTC.

The chain is built from TRBV6-5 and TRBJ1-3; D remains unclear. V was cut by 0 bases and J by 4 bases, with 13 bases left in between. The CDR3 extends over 16 amino acids. Germline V gene lookup returns CDR1 MNHEY and CDR2 SVGAGI. The CDR3 nucleotides read TGTGCCAGCAGTTACTCGGGTCTGGATGGGGGAAACACCATATATTTT. This codes for CASSYSGLDGGNTIYF.

The chain carries TRBV5-1 and TRBJ1-2; D ambiguous. V dropped 0 bases and J dropped 8 bases, with 20 bases sitting between them. The CDR3 runs to 16 residues. The germline V gene encodes CDR1 SGHRS and CDR2 YFSETQ. In DNA, the CDR3 is TGCGCCAGCAGCTTGGCCTCGCGCATGAAGGTCCGCGGCTACACCTTC. Translated: CASSLASRMKVRGYTF.

The chain has TRBV20-1 and TRBJ2-1; the match to TRBD2 covers 15 bases. CDR1 is DFQATT and CDR2 is SNEGSKA in the germline V gene (reference sequence). V lost 3 bases to trimming and J lost 4 bases; unmatched junction nucleotides: 13. The CDR3 is 19 residues long. Here the CDR3 reads CSASPSGTSGGTGYNEQFF. CDR3 DNA: TGCAGTGCTAGCCCCTCCGGGACTAGCGGGGGGACTGGGTACAATGAGCAGTTCTTC.

V and J are TRBV6-5 and TRBJ2-3, with 9 bases aligning to TRBD2. V shed 0 bases, J shed 3 bases, and the junction held 10 bases outside the gene matches. The CDR3 is 18 residues long. CDR1 is MNHEY and CDR2 is SVGAGI in the germline V gene. The CDR3 nucleotides read TGTGCCAGCAGTTACTCGAGAGCTAGCGGGATGTTTACAGATACGCAGTATTTT. This codes for CASSYSRASGMFTDTQYF.

This clonotype was observed a few times. CDR3 sequence reads: CASSFAGDSTDTQYF. In DNA, the CDR3 is TGTGCCAGCAGTTTTGCCGGAGATAGCACAGATACGCAGTATTTT. The J gene is TRBJ2-3, the V gene TRBV27; D is ambiguous. Germline CDR1 MNHEY, CDR2 SMNVEV (reference sequence). V lost 3 bases and J 0 bases, leaving 10 bases between the germline ends. The CDR3 is made up of 15 amino acids.

The genes are TRBV5-5 and TRBJ2-3; TRBD1 matches 8 bases. Germline values: CDR1 SGHKS, CDR2 YYEKEE (reference sequence). The J segment lost 5 bases and the V segment lost 1 base, leaving 6 bases of the junction unmatched. This CDR3 is 15 amino acids long. The CDR3 nucleotides are TGTGCCAGCAGCTTGACGACAGGGGTGGGAGATACGCAGTATTTT. Its protein is CASSLTTGVGDTQYF.

The V gene is TRBV6-1, the J gene TRBJ2-3; 9 nucleotides agree with TRBD2. Per the germline V gene, CDR1 is MNHNS and CDR2 is SASEGT. This CDR3 region has 18 residues. The J segment lost 6 bases and the V segment lost 5 bases, leaving 18 bases of the junction unmatched. In DNA form, the CDR3 reads TGTGCCAGCAGTCGGGGAGGTGTGGGACTAGCCCTTCCGGATACGCAGTATTTT. Protein: CASSRGGVGLALPDTQYF.

This clonotype was detected only a few times. The chain employs TRBV4-3 and TRBJ2-7, with TRBD2 matching over 10 bases. This CDR3 contains 18 residues. V dropped 0 bases and J dropped 3; count of bases not matched to a gene: 11. CDR1 is LGHNA, CDR2 YSLEER, per germline. The CDR3 DNA follows: TGCGCCAGCAGCCAAGAAGTAGCGGGGGGCCCGCGGGGCTACGAGCAGTACTTC. Protein product: CASSQEVAGGPRGYEQYF.

This clonotype was counted a few times. The chain recombines TRBV20-1 with TRBJ2-3; the D is unclear. This CDR3 is built from 14 residues. CDR1 and CDR2 (germline): DFQATT, SNEGSKA (reference sequence). V was trimmed by 3 bases and J by 2 bases, leaving 12 bases between them. CDR3 protein: CSASRTRITDTQYF. In DNA form, the CDR3 reads TGCAGTGCTAGCAGGACGAGGATCACAGATACGCAGTATTTT.

The gene calls are TRBV3-1 and TRBJ2-1; D not certain. Trimming pared 0 bases from V and 7 bases from J, leaving 16 bases between. The germline CDR1 and CDR2 sequences are LGHDT and YNNKEL (reference sequence). The CDR3 spans 16 residues. The CDR3 DNA sequence: TGTGCCAGCAGCCAAGATAGTGGCAGCCTCGAGAATGAGCAGTTCTTC. It codes for CASSQDSGSLENEQFF.

This clonotype showed up many times. The chain employs TRBV7-9 and TRBJ2-7; D is perhaps TRBD2 (6 bases). The germline CDR1 and CDR2 sequences are SEHNR and FQNEAQ (reference sequence). The CDR3 is 13 residues long. Trimming removed 5 bases at V and 3 bases at J, with 11 bases between. The CDR3 DNA follows: TGTGCCAGCAGCCTCCCGGGGGTCTACGAGCAGTACTTC. Its protein is CASSLPGVYEQYF.

This clonotype was detected only a few times. The chain couples TRBV12-3 or TRBV12-4 to TRBJ2-5; 11 nucleotides align to TRBD2. Trimming took 5 bases from V and 5 from J; bases not matched to a gene: 7. The CDR3 is made up of 15 amino acids. CDR3 nucleotides: TGTGCCAGCAGTACGACTAGCGGGAAAGGGGAGACCCAGTACTTC. It specifies CASSTTSGKGETQYF.

Only a few counts were recorded for this clonotype. The rearrangement joins TRBV6-5 to TRBJ2-1, with D perhaps TRBD1 or TRBD2 (6 bases each). This CDR3 contains 17 residues. The ends were cut back, 2 bases at V and 3 bases at J, with 17 bases in the middle. In germline, CDR1 is MNHEY, CDR2 SVGAGI. The CDR3 sequence is CASSYGDRGTDYNEQFF. Here the CDR3 DNA reads TGTGCCAGCAGTTACGGGGATAGGGGGACTGACTACAATGAGCAGTTCTTC.

This clonotype was seen only a few times. V gene TRBV24-1 combines with J gene TRBJ2-3; 7 bases line up with TRBD1. This CDR3 spans 15 amino acids. Per germline, CDR1 KGHDR and CDR2 SFDVKD. J gave up 2 bases and V 7 bases, and 8 bases lay outside the gene matches. CDR3 in amino acids: CATSSPGQTTDTQYF. Here the CDR3 DNA reads TGTGCCACCAGCTCCCCGGGACAGACCACAGATACGCAGTATTTT.

J is TRBJ1-4 and V is TRBV18, with 8 bases identical to TRBD1. Trimming took 3 bases from V and 13 from J; bases not matched to a gene: 10. The germline V gene encodes CDR1 KGHSH and CDR2 LQKENI. The CDR3 extends over 14 amino acids. In DNA, the CDR3 is TGTGCCAGCTCACCGGGACAGGCCCCTCGGGGACTGTTTTTT. This gives the protein CASSPGQAPRGLFF.